A single sample is the source of the 25 T cell receptor beta chains below, sequenced in a study of T cells after yellow fever vaccination. TCRdb ran MiXCR on the 5' RACE reads and lists one entry per CDR3 protein. The sample records 500,000 to 650,000 distinct CDR3 sequences, over 9% being singletons. Sample: PBMCs, taken on the day of the yellow fever booster vaccination. The receptors here all came from a man aged 25-40 years who received the YFV17D yellow fever vaccine.

This clonotype was seen only a few times. The V gene is TRBV10-3, the J gene TRBJ2-1, with D perhaps matching TRBD1 or TRBD2 (5 bases each). The germline V gene has CDR1 ENHRY and CDR2 SYGVKD. This CDR3 has 15 residues. V gave up 6 bases and J gave up 6 bases, with 18 bases separating them. The CDR3 reads CAIRRGRDLSNEQFF. Here the CDR3 DNA reads TGTGCCATCAGGAGGGGCCGGGACCTCAGCAATGAGCAGTTCTTC.

This clonotype occurred a few times. The chain is built from TRBV9 and TRBJ1-1; D call uncertain. The CDR3 is 14 residues long. Germline CDR1 SGDLS, CDR2 YYNGEE. V lost 3 bases and J 1 base, leaving 10 bases between the germline ends. This chain's CDR3 is CASSADIRNTEAFF. In DNA form, the CDR3 reads TGTGCCAGCAGCGCAGACATAAGGAACACTGAAGCTTTCTTT.

This rearrangement joins TRBV18 to TRBJ2-3, with 10 bases aligning to TRBD2. Unmatched junction bases numbered 12, after V lost 6 bases and J lost 0 bases. Germline CDR1 reads KGHSH; CDR2 reads LQKENI. This CDR3 is built from 18 residues. The CDR3 bases are TGTGCCAGCTCGCCAACTAGCGGGGCAGGACTAAGCACAGATACGCAGTATTTT. Residues: CASSPTSGAGLSTDTQYF.

The rearrangement links TRBV5-5 to TRBJ2-3; 9 nucleotides line up with TRBD1. V dropped 4 bases and J dropped 4; count of bases not matched to a gene: 7. Germline V lookup: CDR1 SGHKS, CDR2 YYEKEE (reference sequence). This CDR3 has 15 amino acids. Here the CDR3 DNA reads TGTGCCAGCAGCGAGCGGGACAGGGCGGCAGATACGCAGTATTTT. Translating gives CASSERDRAADTQYF.

J is TRBJ2-7 and V is TRBV5-1; D gene ambiguous. Trimming stripped 4 bases from V and 2 bases from J, with 10 bases between. This CDR3 is 13 amino acids long. CDR1 and CDR2 (germline): SGHRS, YFSETQ. The CDR3 protein is CASSKATAYEQYF. For the CDR3, the DNA is TGCGCCAGCAGCAAGGCTACCGCCTACGAGCAGTACTTC.

This clonotype was seen a handful of times. V and J are TRBV20-1 and TRBJ2-3; D perhaps matches TRBD1 (6 bases). Looked up from germline, CDR1 is DFQATT and CDR2 is SNEGSKA (reference sequence). The CDR3 is made up of 12 amino acids. The V and J ends lost 5 bases and 4 bases respectively, with 10 bases between them. The CDR3 nucleotides read TGCAGTGCTCATAGGGGGTCAGATACGCAGTATTTT. Protein sequence: CSAHRGSDTQYF.

The table lists this clonotype with a few counts. The V call is TRBV29-1, the J call TRBJ2-1; 9 nucleotides match TRBD1. Germline V CDR1 and CDR2: SQVTM, ANQGSEA. J was trimmed by 0 bases and V by 4 bases; bases with no gene match: 4. This CDR3 region has 15 residues. CDR3 region: CSVGTGGNSYNEQFF. The CDR3 region has the DNA TGCAGCGTTGGAACAGGGGGCAACTCCTACAATGAGCAGTTCTTC.

The table lists this clonotype with a few counts. This sequence joins TRBV27 and TRBJ2-3; the match to TRBD1 covers 9 bases. The CDR3 is made up of 18 amino acids. CDR1 is MNHEY, CDR2 SMNVEV, per germline (reference sequence). V was pared by 4 bases and J by 8 bases, with 19 bases of the junction left unmatched. The CDR3 spells CASSSLAGTGFNLGTQYF. CDR3 DNA sequence: TGTGCCAGCAGTTCCCTAGCCGGGACAGGGTTTAATCTTGGTACGCAGTATTTT.

The V gene is TRBV12-3 or TRBV12-4, the J gene TRBJ2-5; 10 nucleotides align to TRBD2. The trim removed 5 bases at V and 6 bases at J, leaving 6 bases unmatched. There are 14 residues in the CDR3. CDR3 nucleotide sequence: TGTGCCAGCAGTAAGACTAGCGGGCAACAGACCCAGTACTTC. Translation: CASSKTSGQQTQYF.

This clonotype appeared a few times. V usage is TRBV20-1 and J usage is TRBJ1-5; D is ambiguous. CDR1 and CDR2 (germline): DFQATT, SNEGSKA (reference sequence). The ends were cut back, 0 bases at V and 7 bases at J, with 19 bases in the middle. CDR3 length equals 16 residues. The chain's CDR3 is CSARDGQSARGQPQHF. The CDR3 bases are TGCAGTGCTAGAGATGGGCAGTCTGCACGGGGACAGCCCCAGCATTTT.

This clonotype has more than one count but fewer than ten. The V gene is TRBV14, the J gene TRBJ2-7; D is perhaps TRBD2 (5 bases). The CDR3 has 18 amino acids. Germline loops: CDR1 SGHDN, CDR2 FVKESK. V was trimmed by 0 bases and J by 4 bases, leaving 22 bases between them. CDR3: CASSQDESSSLRMYEQYF. The CDR3 DNA reads TGTGCCAGCAGCCAAGACGAGTCTAGCTCTTTGCGGATGTACGAGCAGTACTTC.

The rearrangement joins TRBV29-1 to TRBJ2-1; D possibly corresponds to TRBD1 (6 bases). The germline V gene has CDR1 SQVTM and CDR2 ANQGSEA. The CDR3 length is 14 residues. Trimming took 4 bases from V and 8 from J, leaving 18 bases between them. CDR3 DNA: TGCAGCGTTGTGCCAGGGGTTTTTTCCGATGAGCAGTTCTTC. This encodes CSVVPGVFSDEQFF.

This clonotype was seen more than once but under ten times. The genes are TRBV5-1 and TRBJ2-1; no clear D. V was pared by 7 bases and J by 5 bases, with 16 bases between. Germline loops: CDR1 SGHRS, CDR2 YFSETQ. The CDR3 loop spans 14 amino acids. The CDR3 sequence is CASRPAPGDNEQFF. CDR3 nucleotide sequence: TGCGCCAGCCGGCCCGCTCCTGGTGACAATGAGCAGTTCTTC.

The rearrangement links TRBV5-4 to TRBJ2-1; the match to TRBD2 covers 9 bases. CDR1 SGHNT and CDR2 YYREEE come from the germline V gene (reference sequence). This CDR3 is built from 16 residues. The V and J ends lost 10 bases and 1 base, in that order; junction bases with no gene match: 12. CDR3 in amino acids: CAGTDLTSGSYNEQFF. For the CDR3, the DNA is TGTGCCGGCACCGACCTTACTAGCGGGTCCTACAATGAGCAGTTCTTC. Filled out from reference TRBV5-4 and TRBJ2-1, the complete variable domain reads ETGVTQSPTHLIKTRGQQVTLRCSSQSGHNTVSWYQQALGQGPQFIFQYYREEENGRGNFPPRFSGLQFPNYSSELNVNALELDDSALYLCAGTDLTSGSYNEQFFGPGTRLTVL.

The genes are TRBV7-2 and TRBJ1-5, with D perhaps TRBD1 (5 bases). CDR3 size: 14 residues. V was pared by 1 base and J by 5 bases, with 9 bases between. Germline lookup yields CDR1 SGHTA and CDR2 FQGNSA. The CDR3 bases are TGTGCCAGCAGCTTAGGGGGCAGACATCAGCCCCAGCATTTT. Its protein product is CASSLGGRHQPQHF.

The sample holds a few counts of this clonotype. This chain connects TRBV1 to TRBJ2-4. TRBV1 is designated a pseudogene. CDR3 length: 14 amino acids. DNA of the CDR3: TGCACCAGGGTGCAGGCCATAGCCAAAAACATTCAGTACTTC. This gives the protein CTRVQAIAKNIQYF.

CDR3 amino acids: CASSDTRGTRAQYF. CDR3 DNA sequence: TGTGCCAGCAGTGATACCAGGGGTACAAGGGCCCAGTACTTC. The chain is built from TRBV27 and TRBJ2-5; the D gene is possibly TRBD1 (6 bases). Looked up from germline, CDR1 is MNHEY and CDR2 is SMNVEV (reference sequence). Trimming took 5 bases from V and 9 from J, leaving 19 bases between them. The CDR3 totals 14 residues.

Here the CDR3 DNA reads TGTGCCAGCAAACGCGCCTCTGGAAACACCATATATTTT. Translating gives CASKRASGNTIYF. V gene TRBV27 combines with J gene TRBJ1-3; D gene ambiguous. Germline values: CDR1 MNHEY, CDR2 SMNVEV (reference sequence). The V and J ends lost 7 bases and 0 bases respectively, with 7 bases between them. This CDR3 contains 13 residues.

The CDR3 coding sequence is TGTGCCAGCAGTTTCTGGGGAGATACGCAGTATTTT. It specifies CASSFWGDTQYF. The V gene is TRBV6-2 or TRBV6-3, the J gene TRBJ2-3; D ambiguous. Germline V CDR1 and CDR2: MNHEY, SVGEGT. V lost 4 bases and J lost 5, with 7 bases in between. The CDR3 extends over 12 amino acids.

In its sample, this clonotype was seen once. The rearrangement links TRBV29-1 to TRBJ2-3, with 9 bases lining up with TRBD2. CDR3 length: 15 residues. Germline CDR1 SQVTM, CDR2 ANQGSEA. DNA of the CDR3: TGCACAATACCCCGGGCGGGGGGGCGATCAGATACGCAGTATTTT. Translated: CTIPRAGGRSDTQYF.

This clonotype appeared once. The chain links TRBV6-5 to TRBJ2-3, with TRBD2 matching over 15 bases. V lost 4 bases, J lost 7 bases, and 6 bases stayed unmatched. This CDR3 spans 16 amino acids. The germline gives CDR1 MNHEY, CDR2 SVGAGI. CDR3 region: CASSWTSGRAVNTQYF. The CDR3 DNA sequence: TGTGCCAGCAGTTGGACTAGCGGGAGGGCCGTAAATACGCAGTATTTT.

This clonotype was counted between two and nine times. This chain joins TRBV5-1 and TRBJ2-1, with 10 positions matching TRBD2. The germline CDR1 and CDR2 sequences are SGHRS and YFSETQ. V lost 2 bases, J lost 6 bases, and 8 bases stayed unmatched. The CDR3 spans 16 residues. DNA for the CDR3: TGCGCCAGCAGCTTAGCGGGAGGGCCCGGCGGCAATGAGCAGTTCTTC. Its protein is CASSLAGGPGGNEQFF.

This clonotype occurred a few times. The chain joins TRBV29-1 to TRBJ2-5, with D maybe TRBD2 (6 bases). The CDR3 loop spans 12 amino acids. Germline V gene data show CDR1 as SQVTM and CDR2 as ANQGSEA. The CDR3 loop reads CTFTGGQETQYF. The DNA for the CDR3 is TGCACTTTCACCGGGGGTCAAGAGACCCAGTACTTC.

This clonotype was counted only a few times. The chain joins TRBV12-3 or TRBV12-4 to TRBJ2-1; D remains unclear. The CDR3 consists of 13 residues. Trimming cost V 7 bases and J 7 bases, with 14 bases left between them. The CDR3 here is CASTVSSRNEQFF. The CDR3 bases are TGTGCCAGCACGGTGTCCTCACGGAATGAGCAGTTCTTC.

The chain carries TRBV7-9 and TRBJ2-1; a possible D gene is TRBD1 (5 bases). The CDR3 extends over 13 amino acids. V was trimmed by 9 bases and J by 4 bases, leaving 13 bases between them. Germline V gene sequence: CDR1 SEHNR, CDR2 FQNEAQ (reference sequence). The CDR3: CASCPGRYNEQFF. The CDR3 bases are TGTGCCAGTTGCCCAGGGCGATACAATGAGCAGTTCTTC.